This T cell receptor beta chain derives from a study of cytomegalovirus exposure and HLA in healthy donors (dated by TCRdb to the late 2010s). Regarding the study in general: An earlier analysis of more than 550 of the donors reported under 300 Gb of sequence data and 117 million unique TCR beta sequences obtained from some 200 million T cells. The T cell repertoires of under 700 subjects were profiled by immunosequencing and related to cytomegalovirus serostatus. Donor age, sex, ethnicity and CMV serostatus were compiled together with the repertoire data. All discovery cohort repertoires had been generated on a single sequencing platform. The study aimed to test whether signatures of past pathogen exposure could be identified by cataloging public T cell receptors. An early release that covered fewer than 750 HLA-typed donors contained about 300 gigabases of sequencing data and about 84 million unique TCR sequences. An earlier analysis of around 580 of the donors used high-throughput TCR beta sequencing to judge whether each TCR beta V gene segment behaved as functional or pseudogenic. In a later analysis, previously published TCR beta repertoires from 670 or so donors were re-analyzed and high-resolution HLA genotyping was added so that TCR occurrence patterns could be studied. In a later genetic analysis, genome-wide SNP genotypes for about three fifths of the roughly 670 donors were used, and that subset was treated as a discovery cohort. The genetic ancestry cluster associated with self-reported Caucasian donors included 81% of the 350 to 500 genotyped donors. On average, roughly 250,000 unique TCR beta nucleotide sequences were sequenced per donor among some 420 genotyped donors of the cohort, with around 19% of those sequences being non-productive. Typing coverage differed by locus: A, B, C, DRB1 and DQB1 were typed in about 629-640 donors, DQA1 in 522, DPA1 in around 610, and DPB1 in just under 480. Class I and class II HLA loci were covered by the typing at four-digit resolution. Besides the first cohort of more than 650 subjects, a separate validation cohort made up of some 110 different subjects was used. Rather than drawing on any new phenotypic data, the later analysis identified candidate immune exposures from TCR beta sequences and the way those sequences occurred across donors. High-throughput TCR immunosequencing, statistical association of individual TCRs with disease status, and machine learning were combined to predict cytomegalovirus infection status. A handful of DR-DQ haplotypes were treated as single units for association and clustering because of strong linkage in the cohort.

In total, 666 healthy bone marrow donors made up the cohort. All cohort members were sampled while nominally healthy, although unrecorded immune exposures were likely present. CMV serostatus was positive for 250 to 300 and negative for about 55% of the roughly 670 cohort members, and was not recorded for this donor. A peripheral blood sample was collected from each donor, and TCR beta sequencing was performed on peripheral blood mononuclear cells. Genomic DNA extraction from the blood cell samples was performed with the Qiagen DNeasy Blood Extraction Kit. Overall study results and their limits: According to a later analysis, parvovirus B19, influenza, CMV and Epstein-Barr virus appeared linked to several top co-occurrence clusters. Linkage disequilibrium might explain the correlated functional status among segregating V segments, but an unknown experimental factor could not be excluded. The authors suggested that the approach could potentially be generalized to other disease states and immunological phenotypes. The study listed approximately 150 TCR beta chains as associated with cytomegalovirus. Because the 87-base-pair reads could not distinguish some IMGT-functional V segments, including TRBV6-2 and TRBV6-3, those segments were excluded. The classifier was reported to diagnose cytomegalovirus status with high specificity and sensitivity in both the original and validation cohorts. A later analysis found that most CMV-associated TCR beta chains appeared HLA-restricted, with HLA associations seemingly driven largely by CMV exposure. In an earlier analysis of more than 500 of the donors, most TCR beta V segments appeared in productive rearrangements about 87% or about 30% of the time, broadly matching IMGT annotations. Compared with equally common non-associated chains, HLA-associated TCR beta chains in a later analysis were more clonally expanded and had lower generation probabilities. An association between a missense DCLRE1C variant and V-gene and J-gene trimming of TCR beta chains was found in a later genetic analysis and replicated in an independent cohort. The only immune exposure information available for the cohort was CMV serostatus. According to a later analysis, TCR association rates differed among HLA loci, with DRB1 alleles showing the most associated TCRs and HLA-C alleles showing the fewest. In vitro tests confirmed that a few of the cytomegalovirus-associated TCR beta chains recognize cytomegalovirus antigens. Only TCR beta chains were sequenced in this cohort, and the absence of alpha or paired-chain data limited detectable features. A later analysis associated around 16,000 TCR beta sequences with specific HLA alleles at a false discovery rate of 0.05. Most TCR sequences were seen in very few donors, while some public TCRs were found in many individuals. HLA typing was unavailable for some donors at each locus, so association tests used only the typed subset. A cluster of highly shared sequence variants was judged likely to be a technical artifact of the sequencing pipeline. Presence/absence analyses assumed roughly uniform sequencing depth across donors, an assumption that may not hold. A further reported finding was that TCR beta sequences accurately predicted the HLA-A and HLA-B alleles for most subjects in the first cohort. In a later genetic analysis, fewer N-insertions in productive TCRs were reported among donors in an Asian-associated ancestry cluster than the roughly 700-donor mean. The earlier analysis of fewer than 750 of the donors excluded 15 to 20 rarely observed V segments, including chromosome 9 orphons, because counts were too low. Assigning TCR associations to individual alleles was difficult when HLA alleles, especially DR and DQ, strongly co-occurred.

V is clipped by 5 bases and J by 0 bases, and the sequence between their germline boundaries is 7 bases long. From the germline V gene, CDR1 is MRHNA and CDR2 is SNTAGT. The CDR3 runs 14 amino acids, cysteine and phenylalanine included. Kept here is only the CDR3 DNA, which spans 42 bases and is read in frame from base 1. The library was produced with the immunoSEQ multiplex PCR assay. A mixture of 60 forward primers for TCR Vbeta segments and 13 reverse primers for TCR Jbeta segments was used in the multiplex PCR. The CDR3 region of rearranged TCR beta genes was amplified from genomic DNA by a multiplex PCR assay. Amplified TCR beta libraries were sequenced as 87-base-pair reads on the Illumina HiSeq System. As for the authors' bioinformatics: A later analysis counted approximately 74 million unique TCR beta chains across the 666 repertoires, and 9 million to 14 million of these chains were shared by at least two donors. Raw reads were error-corrected and collapsed into unique sequences with a nearest-neighbor algorithm that merged closely related sequences to remove PCR and sequencing errors. To assign V, D and J gene segments, CDR3 sequences were aligned to IMGT reference sequences. For a sequence to be retained, a match of at least six nucleotides was required to both a V gene segment and a J gene segment. A rearrangement counted as productive if the CDR3 had no stop codons and remained in frame with V and J, and every other rearrangement counted as non-productive. Following IMGT convention, CDR3 was defined as the stretch from the second conserved V-encoded cysteine up to the conserved J-encoded phenylalanine. The earlier analysis of 500 to 650 of the donors excluded any sequence lacking an unambiguous match to a single V gene segment. An earlier analysis of approximately 590 of the donors classified V segments as functional when productive rearrangements were above 56.7% and as segregating when the standard deviation between donors was above 5%. To diagnose cytomegalovirus status from the catalog of TCR beta chain sequences, a statistical classification framework was built. V and J gene assignment, in a later analysis, came from comparing TCR nucleotide sequences with IMGT/GENE-DB human TR gene sequences. The TCRdist pipeline was used in a later analysis to assign CDR3 sequences and most-parsimonious VDJ recombination scenarios. In a later analysis, each TCR beta chain was defined by its CDR3 amino acid sequence together with its V-gene family, and reads without a unique V-gene family were excluded. A later analysis removed nearly 600 highly shared, low-generation-probability nucleotide sequences to deal with suspected cross-contamination and a sequencing artifact. In a later analysis, a clonal expansion index for each public chain was calculated from normalized within-repertoire ranks of inferred template counts. In a later analysis, generation probabilities were computed using a VDJ recombination model fitted to out-of-frame rearrangements, and the results were checked against IGoR. In a later analysis, hypergeometric tests were used to score TCR-TCR, TCR-HLA and TCR-CMV co-occurrence, with a repertoire-size bias correction applied to TCR pairs. To estimate false discovery rates, a later analysis permuted the HLA or CMV assignments 20 times. In a later analysis, co-occurring TCRs were grouped using DBSCAN, with TCRdist sequence similarity added in when clustering inside HLA-allele-positive subsets. Repertoires with fewer than 30,000 or more than 120,000 public chains, plus five repertoires with anomalous nucleotide sharing, were excluded from co-occurrence clustering. Drawn from immuneACCESS, this table holds only the in-frame rearrangements with V and J called that TCRdb kept. Clones are partly lost; checked studies trace under half to an unresolved V gene and leave the rest unexplained. Clone size and V and J calls were adopted from that table, with D and trimming inferred from the DNA. In all, the sample holds about 80,000 clones, and approximately 79% of those were seen once. The leading ten clones occupy 10% to 15% of the sample.

A remark on this clone: Its antigen remains unidentified. No base quality information exists; no much larger clone differs at one position.

The V and J genes are TRBV6-4 and TRBJ2-2; the D gene is perhaps TRBD1, on 6 matching bases. Sample: PBMCs. The sequence came from a human donor in good health. The CDR3 reads CASSTGTNTGELFF. The DNA sequence follows: TGTGCCAGCAGTACAGGGACGAACACCGGGGAGCTGTTTTTT.